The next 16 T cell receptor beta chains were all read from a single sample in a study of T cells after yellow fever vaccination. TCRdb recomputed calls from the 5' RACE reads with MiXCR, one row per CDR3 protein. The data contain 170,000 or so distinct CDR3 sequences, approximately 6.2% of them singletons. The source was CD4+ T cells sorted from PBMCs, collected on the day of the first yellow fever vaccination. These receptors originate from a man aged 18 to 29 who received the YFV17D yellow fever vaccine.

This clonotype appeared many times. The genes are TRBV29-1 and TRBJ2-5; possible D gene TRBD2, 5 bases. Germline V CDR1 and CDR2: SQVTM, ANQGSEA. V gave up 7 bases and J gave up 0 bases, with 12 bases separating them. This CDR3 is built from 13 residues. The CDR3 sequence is CSAPVDYQETQYF. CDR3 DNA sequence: TGCAGCGCCCCCGTGGACTACCAAGAGACCCAGTACTTC.

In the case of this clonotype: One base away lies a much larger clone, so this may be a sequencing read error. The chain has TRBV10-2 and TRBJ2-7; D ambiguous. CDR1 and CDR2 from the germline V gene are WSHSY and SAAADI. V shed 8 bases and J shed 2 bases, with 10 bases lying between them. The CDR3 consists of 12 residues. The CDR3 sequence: CASVGDPYEQYF. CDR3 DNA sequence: TGCGCCAGCGTGGGTGACCCCTACGAGCAGTACTTC.

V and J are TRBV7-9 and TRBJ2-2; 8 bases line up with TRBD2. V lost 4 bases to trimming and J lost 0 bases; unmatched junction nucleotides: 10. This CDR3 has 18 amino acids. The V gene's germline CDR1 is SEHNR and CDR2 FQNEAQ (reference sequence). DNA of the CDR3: TGTGCCAGCAGCTCACTCCGGGGGGGCCAATCGAACACCGGGGAGCTGTTTTTT. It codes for CASSSLRGGQSNTGELFF.

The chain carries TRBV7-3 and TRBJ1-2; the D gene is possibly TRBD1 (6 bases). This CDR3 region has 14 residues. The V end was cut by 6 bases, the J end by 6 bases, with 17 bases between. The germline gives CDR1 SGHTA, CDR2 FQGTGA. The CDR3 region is CASSQTGPMNGYTF. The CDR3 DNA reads TGTGCCAGCAGTCAGACAGGTCCTATGAATGGCTACACCTTC.

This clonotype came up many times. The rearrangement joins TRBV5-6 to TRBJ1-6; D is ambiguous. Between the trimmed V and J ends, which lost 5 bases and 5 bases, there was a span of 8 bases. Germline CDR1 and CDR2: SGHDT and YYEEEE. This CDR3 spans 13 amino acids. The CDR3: CASSGPHNSPLHF. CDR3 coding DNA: TGTGCCAGCAGTGGTCCGCATAATTCACCCCTCCACTTT.

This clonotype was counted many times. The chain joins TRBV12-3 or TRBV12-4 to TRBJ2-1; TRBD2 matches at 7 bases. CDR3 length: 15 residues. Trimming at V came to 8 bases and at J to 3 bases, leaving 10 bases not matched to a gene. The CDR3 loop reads CASSMGGGIYNEQFF. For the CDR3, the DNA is TGTGCCAGCTCCATGGGCGGGGGAATCTACAATGAGCAGTTCTTC.

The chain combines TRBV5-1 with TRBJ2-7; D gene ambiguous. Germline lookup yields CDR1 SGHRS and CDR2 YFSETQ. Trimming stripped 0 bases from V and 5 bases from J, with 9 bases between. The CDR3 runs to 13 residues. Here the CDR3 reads CASSLEGFDEQYF. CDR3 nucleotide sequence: TGCGCCAGCAGCTTGGAAGGTTTTGACGAGCAGTACTTC.

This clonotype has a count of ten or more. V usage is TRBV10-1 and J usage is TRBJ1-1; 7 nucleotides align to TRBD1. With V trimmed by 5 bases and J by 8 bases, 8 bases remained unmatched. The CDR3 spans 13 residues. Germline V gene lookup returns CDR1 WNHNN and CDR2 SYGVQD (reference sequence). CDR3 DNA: TGCGCCAGCAGTTCAGGGGGGAAAGGCGAAGCTTTCTTT. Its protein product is CASSSGGKGEAFF.

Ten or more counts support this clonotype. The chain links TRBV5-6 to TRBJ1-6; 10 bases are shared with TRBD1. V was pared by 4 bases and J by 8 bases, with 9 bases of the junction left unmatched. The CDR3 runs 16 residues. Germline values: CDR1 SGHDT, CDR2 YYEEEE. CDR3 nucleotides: TGTGCCAGCAGCCCCGTGGCCGGGACAGGGGATTCACCCCTCCACTTT. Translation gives CASSPVAGTGDSPLHF.

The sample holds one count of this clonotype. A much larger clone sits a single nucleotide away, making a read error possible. This chain's CDR3 is CASSSRTIATEAFF. In nucleotides, the CDR3 is TGTGCCAGCAGCTCACGGACAATTGCCACTGAAGCTTTCTTT. The chain is built from TRBV7-1 and TRBJ1-1; TRBD1 is a possible D gene (5 bases). TRBV7-1 is treated as an ORF (open reading frame) with a function not yet certain. There are 14 residues in the CDR3. The V end was cut by 2 bases, the J end by 4 bases, with 11 bases between.

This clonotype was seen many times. The CDR3 nucleotides read TGTGCCAGCAGCCAAGGCGACGAAGATACGCAGTATTTT. Amino acids: CASSQGDEDTQYF. This chain connects TRBV4-2 to TRBJ2-3; D is unclear. The CDR3 has 13 amino acids. Germline CDR1 LGHNA, CDR2 YNFKEQ. Trimming took off 1 base at V and 5 bases at J, with 7 bases between the two ends.

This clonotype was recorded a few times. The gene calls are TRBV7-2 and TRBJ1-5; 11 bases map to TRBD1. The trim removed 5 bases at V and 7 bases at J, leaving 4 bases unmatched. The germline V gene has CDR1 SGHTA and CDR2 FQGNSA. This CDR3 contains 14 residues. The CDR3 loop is CASSPRTGGQPQHF. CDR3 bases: TGTGCCAGCAGCCCCAGGACAGGGGGCCAGCCCCAGCATTTT.

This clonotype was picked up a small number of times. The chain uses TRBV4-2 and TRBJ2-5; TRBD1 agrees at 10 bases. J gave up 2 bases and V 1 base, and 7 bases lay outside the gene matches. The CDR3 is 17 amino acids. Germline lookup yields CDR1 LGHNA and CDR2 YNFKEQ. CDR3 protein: CASSQGQGAIGQETQYF. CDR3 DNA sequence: TGTGCCAGCAGCCAAGGACAGGGGGCGATAGGTCAAGAGACCCAGTACTTC.

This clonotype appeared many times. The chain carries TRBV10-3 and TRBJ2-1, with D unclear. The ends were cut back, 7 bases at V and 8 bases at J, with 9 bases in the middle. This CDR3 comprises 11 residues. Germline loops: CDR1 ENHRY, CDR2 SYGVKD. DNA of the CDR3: TGTGCCATCAAGGGTAACGATGAGCAGTTCTTC. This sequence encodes CAIKGNDEQFF.

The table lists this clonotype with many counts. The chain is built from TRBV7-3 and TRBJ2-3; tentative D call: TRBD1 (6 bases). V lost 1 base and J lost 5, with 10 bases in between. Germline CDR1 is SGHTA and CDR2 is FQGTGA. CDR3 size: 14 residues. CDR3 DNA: TGTGCCAGCAGCTTAATGGGGGCCAAAGATACGCAGTATTTT. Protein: CASSLMGAKDTQYF.

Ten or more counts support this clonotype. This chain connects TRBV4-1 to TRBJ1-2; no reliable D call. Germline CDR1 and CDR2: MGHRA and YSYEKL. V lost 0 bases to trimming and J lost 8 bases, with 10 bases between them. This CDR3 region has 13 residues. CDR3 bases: TGCGCCAGCAGCCAAGATTACGGGTTAGGCTACACCTTC. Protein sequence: CASSQDYGLGYTF.